This T cell receptor beta chain was sequenced for a study of radiation and T cells in renal cell carcinoma. Study overall: Nephrectomy followed 15 Gy stereotactic body radiation by 4 weeks.

As for time point: baseline pretreatment blood. Described treatment: 15 Gy SBRT to primary tumor, nephrectomy 4 weeks later. After SBRT, blood was collected at 2 and 4 weeks, plus baseline. Clear cell pathology was present in this patient's renal cell carcinoma. The length of the CDR3 is 16 residues. Trimming shortened V by 5 bases and J by 1 base, and 12 bases separated the two germline ends. Germline V gives CDR1 SGHTA, CDR2 FQGNSA. Here immunoSEQ multiplex PCR was the method, and the copy in TCRdb shows in-frame clones only, minus some. The repertoire has 130,000 to 150,000 clones, about 88% of them found once; the top ten carry around 12%.

The genes are TRBV7-2 and TRBJ2-6; either TRBD1 or TRBD2 may fit D (5 bases each). The receptor was derived from a woman aged 50 to 60 with renal cell carcinoma. The input for sequencing was blood, taken from a patient whose treatment included radiotherapy and nephrectomy. The CDR3 region is CASSQTWGSGANVLTF. The CDR3 region has the DNA TGTGCCAGCAGCCAAACTTGGGGGTCTGGGGCCAACGTCCTGACTTTC.